Listed below are T cell receptor beta chains from one sample, sequenced in a study of cytotoxic CD8 clonotypes in ibrutinib-treated CLL. Sequencing used immunoSEQ multiplex PCR; TCRdb keeps in-frame clones, though not all of them. The sample lists some 200,000 clones; 65% to 80% were seen once. The material sequenced was PBMCs, taken after 12 months of ibrutinib treatment. All receptors come from a human donor with chronic lymphocytic leukemia. The CDR3 runs from the conserved cysteine through the conserved F or W. D genes are given only for firm matches. The size entry is marked missing in some rows and otherwise reads once, few, many or a size class.

D	V	size	J	CDR3	DNA
.	TRBV5-4	.	TRBJ1-1	CASSSYRRVNTEAFF	TGTGCCAGCAGCTCCTATAGACGGGTGAACACTGAAGCTTTCTTT
.	TRBV13	.	TRBJ1-2	CASSPLFSREEQYGYTF	TGTGCCAGCAGCCCCTTATTTAGCAGGGAAGAGCAGTATGGCTACACCTTC
.	TRBV29-1	.	TRBJ2-5	CSVKTGRETQYF	TGCAGCGTCAAAACAGGGAGAGAGACCCAGTACTTC
TRBD1	TRBV9	few	TRBJ1-6	CASSGPATGASNSPLHF	TGTGCCAGCAGCGGACCTGCGACAGGGGCAAGTAATTCACCCCTCCACTTT
.	TRBV4-2	.	TRBJ1-4	CASSQHSFTLNGDEKLFF	TGTGCCAGCAGCCAACACTCCTTCACCTTAAACGGGGATGAAAAACTGTTTTTT
.	TRBV5-8	.	TRBJ1-5	CASSLRAGYSNQPQHF	TGTGCCAGCAGCCTGAGGGCGGGTTATAGCAATCAGCCCCAGCATTTT
.	TRBV5-6	.	TRBJ2-3	CASSLSGWVWREDTQYF	TGTGCCAGCAGCTTAAGTGGTTGGGTCTGGCGGGAAGATACGCAGTATTTT
.	TRBV30	.	TRBJ2-7	CAWSVRWQGKDEQYF	TGTGCCTGGAGTGTTCGTTGGCAGGGGAAGGACGAGCAGTACTTC
.	TRBV2	.	TRBJ2-3	CASKTLGSTDTQYF	TGTGCCAGCAAAACCTTGGGAAGCACAGATACGCAGTATTTT
.	TRBV4-3	.	TRBJ2-7	CASSQGVIQSYEQYF	TGCGCCAGCAGCCAAGGGGTCATCCAAAGCTACGAGCAGTACTTC
.	TRBV30	few	TRBJ2-1	CAWSRQSGAYNEQFF	TGTGCCTGGAGTAGACAGAGTGGTGCCTACAATGAGCAGTTCTTC
.	TRBV4-1	once	TRBJ1-2	CASSQENHGKYGYTF	TGCGCCAGCAGCCAAGAAAACCACGGAAAATATGGCTACACCTTC
TRBD2	TRBV5-1	.	TRBJ2-1	CASSLGLAEPGDEQFF	TGCGCCAGCAGCTTGGGACTAGCCGAACCTGGGGATGAGCAGTTCTTC
.	TRBV11-3	.	TRBJ1-3	CASSLGGNTIYF	TGTGCCAGCAGCTTAGGCGGAAACACCATATATTTT
.	TRBV19	.	TRBJ1-1	CASSISTLNTEAFF	TGTGCCAGTAGTATTTCGACTTTAAACACTGAAGCTTTCTTT
.	TRBV15	.	TRBJ1-2	CATSSRGRDLINYGYTF	TGTGCCACCAGCAGCAGGGGACGGGATCTTATTAACTATGGCTACACCTTC
.	TRBV14	.	TRBJ2-7	CASSLSQRKKSYEQYF	TGTGCCAGCAGCCTCTCTCAACGGAAGAAGTCCTACGAGCAGTACTTC
.	TRBV4-1	many	TRBJ2-5	CASSQGVQSETQYF	TGCGCCAGCAGCCAAGGGGTACAATCCGAGACCCAGTACTTC
.	TRBV5-6	.	TRBJ2-5	CASSEVYRQYF	TGTGCCAGCAGCGAGGTATACCGCCAGTACTTC
.	TRBV28	medium-sized	TRBJ1-1	CASRPYRDTEAFF	TGTGCCAGCAGGCCTTACAGGGACACTGAAGCTTTCTTT
.	TRBV6-1	.	TRBJ1-3	CASRIQGLNTIYF	TGTGCCAGCAGGATACAGGGTTTAAACACCATATATTTT
.	TRBV6-1	.	TRBJ1-2	CASSPRGRMGGYTF	TGTGCCAGCAGTCCCCGAGGGCGTATGGGTGGCTACACCTTC
.	TRBV27	.	TRBJ2-7	CASSYGTVPYEQYF	TGTGCCAGCAGTTACGGGACCGTACCTTACGAGCAGTACTTC
.	TRBV9	.	TRBJ2-1	CASSVVGSNNEQFF	TGTGCCAGCAGCGTCGTAGGGTCCAACAATGAGCAGTTCTTC
.	TRBV5-1	few	TRBJ1-4	CASSQQVTTNEKLFF	TGCGCCAGCAGCCAACAGGTTACAACTAATGAAAAACTGTTTTTT
.	TRBV27	.	TRBJ1-6	CASSFEGLPYNSPLHF	TGTGCCAGCAGTTTTGAGGGACTCCCCTATAATTCACCCCTCCACTTT
TRBD1	TRBV5-1	.	TRBJ1-1	CASSPRRGQGPVRNTEAFF	TGCGCCAGCAGCCCCCGACGCGGACAGGGGCCGGTAAGGAACACTGAAGCTTTCTTT
.	TRBV6-1	few	TRBJ1-2	CASRTHGVFYGYTF	TGTGCCAGCCGCACCCACGGGGTTTTCTATGGCTACACCTTC
.	TRBV11-2	.	TRBJ1-1	CASRGGGTEAFF	TGTGCCAGCAGGGGCGGGGGCACTGAAGCTTTCTTT
TRBD2	TRBV7-2	.	TRBJ2-3	CASSLVSSGSRTRTDTQYF	TGTGCCAGCAGCTTAGTATCCAGCGGGAGCCGCACTCGCACAGATACGCAGTATTTT
.	TRBV11-3	few	TRBJ2-1	CASRGAGNNEQFF	TGTGCCAGCAGGGGGGCAGGAAACAATGAGCAGTTCTTC
TRBD1	TRBV6-5	.	TRBJ2-5	CASSTGTGRGETQYF	TGTGCCAGCAGTACCGGGACAGGGCGCGGGGAGACCCAGTACTTC
TRBD1	TRBV6-1	.	TRBJ2-3	CASNRQGSTDTQYF	TGTGCCAGCAACAGACAGGGAAGCACAGATACGCAGTATTTT
.	TRBV7-8	.	TRBJ2-1	CASSSTTGTASLGEQFF	TGTGCCAGCAGCTCGACAACCGGGACGGCCTCCCTCGGTGAGCAGTTCTTC
.	TRBV23-1	.	TRBJ2-7	CASSQSEQGGGYEQYF	TGCGCCAGCAGTCAATCGGAGCAGGGGGGTGGCTACGAGCAGTACTTC
TRBD1	TRBV6-5	.	TRBJ2-7	CASSPQGDNDDEQYF	TGTGCCAGCAGTCCCCAGGGGGACAATGACGACGAGCAGTACTTC
TRBD2	TRBV7-9	.	TRBJ2-7	CASSNPRTSGGSYEQYF	TGTGCCAGCAGTAATCCCCGAACTAGCGGAGGATCCTACGAGCAGTACTTC
.	TRBV7-2	.	TRBJ1-1	CASSLPGQPTEAFF	TGTGCCAGCAGCTTACCAGGACAGCCCACTGAAGCTTTCTTT
.	TRBV30	once	TRBJ1-2	CAWSGNGPYNGYTF	TGTGCCTGGAGCGGAAACGGGCCTTATAATGGCTACACCTTC
.	TRBV11-2	.	TRBJ1-4	CASSSRGRGEKLFF	TGTGCCAGCAGCTCTCGGGGGAGAGGGGAAAAACTGTTTTTT
.	TRBV19	.	TRBJ2-1	CATRTPLGEQFF	TGTGCCACCAGGACACCCCTCGGAGAGCAGTTCTTC